The 30 T cell receptor beta chains below all came from one sample that was sequenced in a study of neurological immune-mediated disorders. TCRdb redid the calling of the 5' RACE reads with MiXCR, one entry per CDR3 protein. Among 84,000 or so distinct CDR3 sequences, 4.3% were seen once, and the ten largest hold around 5.8%. Time point given: longitudinal time-point 3. Source material: PBMCs. Receptor source: a woman aged 55-69 years with multiple sclerosis.

The sample holds many counts of this clonotype. The rearrangement uses TRBV29-1 and TRBJ2-6, with a possible D match to TRBD2 (5 bases). The CDR3 has 12 amino acids. V lost 7 bases to trimming and J lost 3 bases, with 7 bases between them. Germline V gives CDR1 SQVTM, CDR2 ANQGSEA. CDR3 amino acids: CSGSDGANVLTF. The CDR3 region has the DNA TGCAGCGGTAGCGATGGGGCCAACGTCCTGACTTTC.

This chain links TRBV14 with TRBJ2-2; D remains unclear. Trimming shortened V by 6 bases and J by 2 bases, and 7 bases separated the two germline ends. The CDR3 runs to 13 residues. The V gene's germline CDR1 is SGHDN and CDR2 FVKESK. CDR3 sequence reads: CASRGTNTGELFF. The CDR3 coding sequence is TGTGCCAGCAGGGGTACCAACACCGGGGAGCTGTTTTTT.

This clonotype was detected many times. This chain uses TRBV5-1 with TRBJ2-5, with D perhaps given as TRBD1 or TRBD2 (5 bases each). Trimming pared 1 base from V and 3 bases from J, leaving 13 bases between. Per the germline V gene, CDR1 is SGHRS and CDR2 is YFSETQ. CDR3 length equals 15 residues. CDR3 region: CASSLYIGAKETQYF. As DNA, the CDR3 is TGCGCCAGCAGCTTGTATATCGGGGCCAAAGAGACCCAGTACTTC.

There are many counts of this clonotype. The V call is TRBV12-3 or TRBV12-4, the J call TRBJ1-1; 9 nucleotides agree with TRBD1. The J segment lost 6 bases and the V segment lost 5 bases, leaving 7 bases of the junction unmatched. The CDR3 has 14 residues. CDR3: CASSRTGAAPEAFF. The CDR3 DNA is TGTGCCAGCAGTCGGACAGGGGCTGCCCCTGAAGCTTTCTTT.

This clonotype was counted many times. V gene TRBV20-1 combines with J gene TRBJ2-7; D uncertain. Germline CDR1 and CDR2: DFQATT and SNEGSKA (reference sequence). The CDR3 is made up of 11 amino acids. Trimming cost V 6 bases and J 4 bases, with 10 bases left between them. Here the CDR3 DNA reads TGCAGTGCGAGTGGATCGTACGAGCAGTACTTC. Translated, it gives CSASGSYEQYF.

This clonotype has ten or more counts. V is TRBV5-1 and J is TRBJ2-7; no definite D call. Germline V gene lookup returns CDR1 SGHRS and CDR2 YFSETQ. Trimming pared 3 bases from V and 3 bases from J, leaving 13 bases between. The length of the CDR3 is 14 residues. CDR3 in DNA: TGCGCCAGCAGCTGGCCAGATTCGATCTACGAGCAGTACTTC. This sequence encodes CASSWPDSIYEQYF.

This clonotype appeared many times. CDR3 amino acids: CASSSGPGEQYF. The CDR3 bases are TGTGCCAGCAGCTCGGGGCCGGGGGAGCAGTACTTC. The rearrangement uses TRBV7-6 and TRBJ2-7; D may correspond to TRBD1 or TRBD2 (5 bases each). From germline, CDR1 is SGHVS and CDR2 FNYEAQ. V was trimmed by 4 bases and J by 7 bases, leaving 11 bases between them. CDR3 length equals 12 residues.

This clonotype has a count of ten or more. V usage is TRBV18 and J usage is TRBJ2-5; 9 bases line up with TRBD1. Germline V gives CDR1 KGHSH, CDR2 LQKENI. The CDR3 sequence is 15 residues long. Trimming took 1 base from V and 3 from J; bases not matched to a gene: 3. DNA for the CDR3: TGTGCCAGCTCACCACAACAGGGGGCGGAAGAGACCCAGTACTTC. This gives the protein CASSPQQGAEETQYF.

This clonotype has at least ten counts. The chain joins TRBV27 to TRBJ1-6; D might be TRBD1 (5 bases). Looked up from germline, CDR1 is MNHEY and CDR2 is SMNVEV (reference sequence). The CDR3 is 14 residues long. Deletions cut 6 bases from V and 5 bases from J, with 11 bases between. CDR3 sequence reads: CASRTGLDNSPLHF. CDR3 coding DNA: TGTGCCAGCAGGACGGGACTCGATAATTCACCCCTCCACTTT.

This clonotype occurred a few times. The gene calls are TRBV5-1 and TRBJ1-2; possibly TRBD1 for D (6 bases). The V and J ends lost 0 bases and 7 bases respectively, with 16 bases between them. The germline V gene has CDR1 SGHRS and CDR2 YFSETQ. The CDR3 loop spans 15 amino acids. The CDR3 nucleotides read TGCGCCAGCAGCTTGGACGGGACGCTAGGGGGTGGCTACACCTTC. This encodes CASSLDGTLGGGYTF.

In this sample, this clonotype turned up many times. This chain joins TRBV5-1 and TRBJ1-5, with 9 bases fitting TRBD1. V shed 0 bases and J 6 bases; nucleotides not matched to a gene: 7. The CDR3 has 16 residues. In germline, CDR1 is SGHRS, CDR2 YFSETQ. CDR3 loop: CASSLGDRDRGQPQHF. CDR3 sequence (DNA): TGCGCCAGCAGCTTGGGGGACAGGGACAGAGGTCAGCCCCAGCATTTT.

This clonotype was found many times. The V gene is TRBV5-8, the J gene TRBJ1-2, with D tentatively TRBD1 (6 bases). The V and J ends lost 5 bases and 2 bases respectively, with 16 bases between them. This CDR3 spans 15 amino acids. CDR1 and CDR2 (germline): SGHTS, YDEGEE. In nucleotides, the CDR3 is TGTGCCAGCAGGTCAACAGGGCAATGGAACTATGGCTACACCTTC. Its protein is CASRSTGQWNYGYTF.

This clonotype was observed at least ten times. V and J are TRBV7-9 and TRBJ2-1; 9 bases agree with TRBD2. V shed 5 bases and J 6 bases; nucleotides not matched to a gene: 8. Germline V gene data show CDR1 as SEHNR and CDR2 as FQNEAQ (reference sequence). The CDR3 contains 15 residues. The CDR3 spells CASSLSGGPRNEQFF. CDR3 nucleotide sequence: TGTGCCAGCAGCCTTAGCGGGGGCCCGCGCAATGAGCAGTTCTTC.

This clonotype was detected ten times or more. The chain combines TRBV15 with TRBJ1-1, with TRBD1 as a possible D gene (6 bases). The CDR3 is 12 residues long. The V gene lost 2 bases and the J gene lost 10 bases, with 11 bases spanning the gap. Germline V CDR1 and CDR2: LNHNV, YYDKDF (reference sequence). CDR3 nucleotides: TGTGCCACCAGCAGACCGGACAGCCCAGCTTTCTTT. It encodes CATSRPDSPAFF.

This clonotype was seen ten or more times. This chain links TRBV28 with TRBJ1-5, with D maybe TRBD1 (5 bases). Looked up from germline, CDR1 is MDHEN and CDR2 is SYDVKM. This CDR3 region has 14 residues. The CDR3, as DNA: TGTGAAACCCGGGAGACCAGGGGCAATCAGCCCCAGCATTTT. This codes for CETRETRGNQPQHF.

This clonotype appeared many times. The chain combines TRBV5-8 with TRBJ2-3, with 13 bases fitting TRBD2. The ends lost 4 bases at V and 0 bases at J; junction bases unmatched: 5. There are 17 residues in the CDR3. The germline gives CDR1 SGHTS, CDR2 YDEGEE. CDR3 DNA: TGTGCCAGCAGCCGGACTAGCGGGGGCTATAGCACAGATACGCAGTATTTT. Its translation is CASSRTSGGYSTDTQYF.

This clonotype was observed many times. The chain combines TRBV27 with TRBJ1-1; 7 positions match TRBD1. The junction had 11 bases not matched to a gene; V was cut back by 2 bases and J by 5 bases. The CDR3 extends over 16 amino acids. The germline CDR1 and CDR2 sequences are MNHEY and SMNVEV (reference sequence). CDR3 in DNA: TGTGCCAGCAGTTTACTTCTGACAGGGTTGGGGACTGAAGCTTTCTTT. Protein product: CASSLLLTGLGTEAFF.

In this sample, this clonotype turned up many times. Germline is not matched at one junction end, which may reflect a read error. The chain links TRBV20-1 to TRBJ1-2; D remains ambiguous. The germline V gene has CDR1 DFQATT and CDR2 SNEGSKA (reference sequence). There are 9 residues in the CDR3. CDR3 sequence: CSVVAAPDF. The CDR3, as DNA: TGCAGTGTAGTGGCAGCTCCCGACTTC.

At least ten counts were recorded for this clonotype. The chain is built from TRBV6-1 and TRBJ2-1, with D uncertain. With 1 base removed from V and 1 base from J, the gap between germline ends came to 17 bases. Germline V gives CDR1 MNHNS, CDR2 SASEGT. The CDR3 is 18 amino acids. CDR3 loop: CASSEEADWFSSYNEQFF. The CDR3 bases are TGTGCCAGCAGTGAAGAGGCAGACTGGTTCTCATCCTACAATGAGCAGTTCTTC.

This clonotype showed up many times. The chain uses TRBV29-1 and TRBJ2-3; D is undetermined. CDR1 is SQVTM and CDR2 is ANQGSEA in the germline V gene. This CDR3 is built from 13 residues. The germline V and J ends were trimmed by 0 bases and 2 bases, with 6 bases remaining between them. The CDR3 DNA reads as TGCAGCGTTGAAGAGTCTCCCACAGATACGCAGTATTTT. This gives the protein CSVEESPTDTQYF.

This clonotype showed up many times. This chain joins TRBV5-6 and TRBJ1-1, with D uncertain. The CDR3 sequence is 14 residues long. With 2 bases removed from V and 6 bases from J, the gap between germline ends came to 14 bases. Germline CDR1 is SGHDT and CDR2 is YYEEEE. The CDR3 loop reads CASSFRSGVSEAFF. The DNA for the CDR3 is TGTGCCAGCAGCTTCCGTTCGGGAGTCTCTGAAGCTTTCTTT. The whole variable domain, filled in from reference TRBV5-6 and TRBJ1-1, reads DAGVTQSPTHLIKTRGQQVTLRCSPKSGHDTVSWYQQALGQGPQFIFQYYEEEERQRGNFPDRFSGHQFPNYSSELNVNALLLGDSALYLCASSFRSGVSEAFFGQGTRLTVV.

This clonotype was counted at least ten times. V and J are TRBV5-1 and TRBJ2-1; D may be TRBD1 (7 bases). V lost 4 bases, J lost 0 bases, and 11 bases lay in between. The CDR3 totals 15 residues. Germline CDR1 reads SGHRS; CDR2 reads YFSETQ. CDR3 DNA sequence: TGCGCCAGCAGCGCAGGGGGGACCTCCTACAATGAGCAGTTCTTC. It specifies CASSAGGTSYNEQFF.

This clonotype was seen repeatedly, ten times or more. The chain employs TRBV11-2 and TRBJ1-2; 8 nucleotides agree with TRBD1. The ends lost 5 bases at V and 6 bases at J; junction bases unmatched: 5. The CDR3 length is 13 residues. CDR1 and CDR2 (germline): SGHAT, FQNNGV. CDR3 in DNA: TGTGCCAGCAGCCGCCCAGGGGGCGATGGCTACACCTTC. The encoded protein is CASSRPGGDGYTF.

V gene TRBV3-1 combines with J gene TRBJ2-3; 7 nucleotides align to TRBD2. The CDR3 extends over 15 amino acids. After removal of 2 bases from V and 4 bases from J, the junction contained 6 bases not matched to a gene. Looked up from germline, CDR1 is LGHDT and CDR2 is YNNKEL (reference sequence). The CDR3 sequence is CASSQTPSGADTQYF. The DNA for the CDR3 is TGTGCCAGCAGCCAAACTCCCAGCGGGGCAGATACGCAGTATTTT.

At least ten counts were recorded for this clonotype. This sequence joins TRBV7-9 and TRBJ2-7; no definite D call. The V end lost 5 bases, the J end lost 9 bases, and 14 bases lay between the germline ends. This CDR3 has 12 residues. Germline V gives CDR1 SEHNR, CDR2 FQNEAQ (reference sequence). The CDR3 DNA is TGTGCCAGCAGCCCCGGCCAACGGATGCAGTACTTC. This sequence encodes CASSPGQRMQYF.

This clonotype was observed a handful of times. The gene calls are TRBV5-1 and TRBJ1-1, with a tentative D call TRBD1 (6 bases). CDR1 is SGHRS and CDR2 is YFSETQ in the germline V gene. With 3 bases removed from V and 2 bases from J, the gap between germline ends came to 14 bases. The CDR3 consists of 15 residues. DNA of the CDR3: TGCGCCAGCAGCTATACAGGGATCCTCAACACTGAAGCTTTCTTT. Translation gives CASSYTGILNTEAFF.

This clonotype was picked up many times. This chain links TRBV5-1 with TRBJ2-1, with TRBD2 matching 11 bases. In germline, CDR1 is SGHRS, CDR2 YFSETQ. The CDR3 length is 15 residues. With V trimmed by 1 base and J by 5 bases, 2 bases remained unmatched. The CDR3 nucleotides read TGCGCCAGCAGCTTGACTAGCGGGGGCAACAATGAGCAGTTCTTC. Translated: CASSLTSGGNNEQFF.

This clonotype appeared many times. V and J are TRBV6-5 and TRBJ2-1; 10 positions agree with TRBD2. The CDR3 has 14 amino acids. Germline assignment: CDR1 MNHEY and CDR2 SVGAGI. V gave up 6 bases and J gave up 6 bases; unmatched junction bases: 5. The CDR3, as DNA: TGTGCCAGCAGAGAGCGGGGGGGCCTCAATGAGCAGTTCTTC. Amino acid sequence: CASRERGGLNEQFF.

This clonotype was found many times. The junction shows a germline mismatch at one end, possibly a read error. The chain couples TRBV4-1 to TRBJ2-1; 8 positions agree with TRBD1. CDR3 size: 16 residues. CDR1 and CDR2 from the germline V gene are MGHRA and YSYEKL. The CDR3 DNA sequence: TGCGCCAGCAGCCAAACGCCAGGGGGCTCCCACAATGAGCAGTTCTTC. Amino acids: CASSQTPGGSHNEQFF.

The gene calls are TRBV14 and TRBJ1-1, with 8 bases fitting TRBD1. J lost 11 bases, V lost 3 bases, and 8 bases had no gene match. The CDR3 loop spans 13 amino acids. The germline CDR1 and CDR2 sequences are SGHDN and FVKESK. Written as DNA, the CDR3 is TGTGCCAGCAGCCAGGGGACAGGCCTTCGCGCTTTCTTT. Its translation is CASSQGTGLRAFF.